The clone carrying this TCR beta chain was counted a few times. This entry is derived from a study of Graves' ophthalmopathy and Graves' hyperthyroidism. Study information: Sampling took place at initial diagnosis, with peripheral blood obtained before any treatment.

Uncontrolled infections, pregnancy, lactation or other autoimmune diseases led to patient exclusion. TCR beta CDR3 amplification used RNA transcripts. RT-PCR was first run with HTBI primers, then multiplex PCR in a second round. TCRdb used MiXCR to reprocess the multiplex PCR reads, holding one entry per CDR3 protein. The top ten clones hold about 8.2% of a sample with about 210,000 distinct CDR3 sequences, 25% to 30% of them seen once. The V gene end was trimmed by 7 bases and the J gene end by 1 base; junction bases not matched to a gene: 8. The CDR3 has 15 residues. The source material was peripheral blood. This chain links TRBV12-3 or TRBV12-4 with TRBJ2-7; 9 positions agree with TRBD2. This clonotype originated in a man aged 45-65 years with Graves' ophthalmopathy. CDR3 loop: CASKYSGRPSYEQYF. The CDR3 DNA reads TGTGCCAGCAAGTACAGCGGGAGGCCATCCTACGAGCAGTACTTC.